This T cell receptor (beta chain) was found in a study of CD8 T cells in ankylosing spondylitis. This CDR3 spans 17 amino acids. Germline V gene data show CDR1 as GTSNPN and CDR2 as SVGIG (reference sequence). V was cut by 8 bases and J by 0 bases, with 26 bases left in between. TCRdb reprocessed the 5' RACE reads via MiXCR and lists one record per CDR3 protein. The table shows 300,000 to 400,000 distinct CDR3 sequences, with 14% to 15% occurring only once. This chain uses TRBV30 with TRBJ2-7; either TRBD1 or TRBD2 may supply D (5 bases each). This receptor was identified in a male donor with ankylosing spondylitis or in good health (not recorded which). Sequenced input: blood, either unsorted or a sorted T cell fraction (not recorded which). CDR3 sequence (DNA): TGTGCCGGTATGGAGTGGGGCTTTGGGGCGGGCTCCTACGAGCAGTACTTC. This sequence encodes CAGMEWGFGAGSYEQYF.